This TCR beta chain originates from a study of neurological immune-mediated disorders. Broader study findings: No sharing of CDR3 amino acid sequences was observed among expanded clones across subjects, suggesting private repertoires in all groups. TCR clonal expansion peaked in HTLV-1-associated myelopathy patients and was lowest in multiple sclerosis patients.

TCRdb reprocessed the 5' RACE reads with MiXCR, giving one entry per CDR3 protein. The sample carries 65,000 to 90,000 distinct CDR3 sequences, around a tenth recorded once. The CDR3 has 14 amino acids. Looked up from germline, CDR1 is MNHNY and CDR2 is SVGAGI (reference sequence). Trimming removed 10 bases from V and 0 bases from J, with 13 bases in between. This clonotype occurred many times. What it recognizes is unknown. Sequenced: PBMCs. The chain couples TRBV6-6 to TRBJ1-3; TRBD1 is a possible D gene (5 bases). This TCR derives from a man aged 35-49 years in good health. The CDR3: CATWDGDSGNTIYF. DNA for the CDR3: TGTGCCACCTGGGACGGTGACTCTGGAAACACCATATATTTT.